This TCR beta chain is from a study of blood T cell repertoires in COVID-19. Study-level information: Acute and convalescent COVID-19 specimens originated in the United States, Italy and Spain.

Patients of the Seattle cohort, enrolled during active infection, were followed longitudinally. Looked up from germline, CDR1 is SGHAT and CDR2 is FQNNGV. The CDR3 spans 16 residues. The trim removed 4 bases at V and 6 bases at J, leaving 5 bases unmatched. Using immunoSEQ multiplex PCR, the repertoire was profiled, and TCRdb retains in-frame clones only, with some absent. Here the sample spans about 180,000 clones, around 83% being singletons. Sequences were obtained from peripheral blood. The V and J genes are TRBV11-2 and TRBJ2-3, with 15 nucleotides matching TRBD2. The receptor comes from a woman between 65 and 79 years old with COVID-19, enrolled during active disease. The CDR3 DNA reads TGTGCCAGCAGCTCGGCTGGACTAGCGGGAGGGGATACGCAGTATTTT. Encoded protein: CASSSAGLAGGDTQYF.